These 11 T cell receptor beta chains were all obtained from the same sample, sequenced in a study of shared clonotypes between healthy human individuals. The table came from immunoSEQ multiplex PCR; TCRdb's copy has only in-frame clones and leaves some out. The sample lists more than 550,000 clones; 92% were seen once. CD45RO-negative cells were positively selected for CCR7, leaving out terminally differentiated effector memory CD45RA+ cells. Source material: naive CD8+ T cells sorted from blood. These receptors were obtained from a man in his thirties or forties in good health.

This chain uses TRBV11-1 with TRBJ2-5; D perhaps matches TRBD1 (6 bases). The CDR3 runs to 14 residues. Germline V gene data show CDR1 as SGHAT and CDR2 as FQDESV (reference sequence). The germline V and J ends were trimmed by 5 bases and 2 bases, with 12 bases remaining between them. This CDR3 reads CASSARTEQETQYF. As DNA, the CDR3 is TGTGCCAGCAGCGCACGGACAGAACAAGAGACCCAGTACTTC.

The gene calls are TRBV21-1 and TRBJ2-1; TRBD1, as called in the table, went unchecked against the DNA. TRBV21-1 is flagged as a pseudogene. The CDR3 length is 14 residues. CDR3 in amino acids: CAALGKGVLNEQFF. CDR3 DNA sequence: TGTGCCGCTCTTGGGAAGGGGGTTTTGAATGAGCAGTTCTTC.

On this clone: An end of the junction does not agree with germline; a read error may underlie this. The chain joins TRBV2 to TRBJ2-1; no clear D gene. Germline V gene data show CDR1 as SNHLY and CDR2 as FYNNEI. The CDR3 extends over 13 amino acids. CDR3: CASSKAKYNEQFF. In DNA form, the CDR3 reads TGTGCCAGCAGTAAAGCAAAGTACAATGAGCAGTTCTTC. Supplemented by reference TRBV2 and TRBJ2-1, the full variable domain reads EPEVTQTPSHQVTQMGQEVILRCVPISNHLYFYWYRQILGQKVEFLVSFYNNEISEKSEIFDDQFSVERPDGSNFTLKIRSTKLEDSAMYFCASSKAKYNEQFFGPGTRLTVL.

This clone has just a few counts. This chain uses TRBV25-1 with TRBJ2-3; 9 bases map to TRBD1. V was pared by 8 bases and J by 0 bases, with 15 bases of the junction left unmatched. The CDR3 runs to 18 residues. Germline V CDR1 and CDR2: MGHDK, SYGVNS. The CDR3 nucleotides read TGTGCCAGCGGGATACCGGGACAGGGCCAACCTAGCACAGATACGCAGTATTTT. Protein product: CASGIPGQGQPSTDTQYF.

The chain links TRBV30 to TRBJ2-2; 7 bases line up with TRBD1. CDR1 is GTSNPN, CDR2 SVGIG, per germline (reference sequence). J lost 4 bases, V lost 2 bases, and 7 bases had no gene match. The CDR3 runs 15 residues. The chain's CDR3 is CAWSLSRTGTGELFF. The DNA of the CDR3 is TGTGCCTGGAGTCTTTCCAGGACAGGCACCGGGGAGCTGTTTTTT.

This clone showed up just a few times. The sample carries other DNA sequences with the same CDR3. The CDR3 loop reads CASSGGNSYEQYF. Written as DNA, the CDR3 is TGTGCCAGCAGTGGAGGGAACTCCTACGAGCAGTACTTC. The J gene is TRBJ2-7, the V gene TRBV2; perhaps TRBD2 as D (5 bases). Trimming removed 4 bases from V and 0 bases from J, with 7 bases in between. This CDR3 contains 13 residues. The germline CDR1 and CDR2 sequences are SNHLY and FYNNEI.

This chain joins TRBV4-1 and TRBJ2-1; TRBD1 matches at 12 bases. The CDR3 spans 15 residues. CDR1 and CDR2 (germline): MGHRA, YSYEKL. V was pared by 3 bases and J by 6 bases, with 3 bases of the junction left unmatched. The CDR3 DNA is TGCGCCAGCAGCCAGGGACAGGGGGCGCCCAATGAGCAGTTCTTC. This sequence encodes CASSQGQGAPNEQFF.

The chain combines TRBV27 with TRBJ2-7, with 7 bases identical to TRBD1. Per germline, CDR1 MNHEY and CDR2 SMNVEV (reference sequence). V shed 4 bases and J 2 bases; nucleotides not matched to a gene: 2. This CDR3 is 13 amino acids long. The CDR3 region is CASSSTGPYEQYF. DNA of the CDR3: TGTGCCAGCAGTTCGACAGGGCCCTACGAGCAGTACTTC.

The chain links TRBV2 to TRBJ2-6, with 8 positions matching TRBD1. The V and J ends lost 6 bases and 0 bases, in that order; junction bases with no gene match: 1. The germline CDR1 and CDR2 sequences are SNHLY and FYNNEI. This CDR3 contains 15 residues. DNA for the CDR3: TGTGCCAGCAGGGACAGGGCCTCTGGGGCCAACGTCCTGACTTTC. Its protein is CASRDRASGANVLTF. The variable domain in full, completed from reference TRBV2 and TRBJ2-6, reads EPEVTQTPSHQVTQMGQEVILRCVPISNHLYFYWYRQILGQKVEFLVSFYNNEISEKSEIFDDQFSVERPDGSNFTLKIRSTKLEDSAMYFCASRDRASGANVLTFGAGSRLTVL.

The chain has TRBV7-8 and TRBJ1-1; D call uncertain. Germline V gene sequence: CDR1 SGHVS, CDR2 FQNEAQ. The CDR3 is made up of 15 amino acids. Trimming stripped 1 base from V and 3 bases from J, with 12 bases between. CDR3 loop: CASSLVSRMDTEAFF. The CDR3, as DNA: TGTGCCAGCAGCTTAGTTTCGCGGATGGACACTGAAGCTTTCTTT.

The chain uses TRBV2 and TRBJ1-2, with D hard to call. The germline CDR1 and CDR2 sequences are SNHLY and FYNNEI. With 8 bases removed from V and 5 bases from J, the gap between germline ends came to 3 bases. The CDR3 totals 9 residues. As DNA, the CDR3 is TGTGCCAGCGCGTATGGCTACACCTTC. Translating gives CASAYGYTF.